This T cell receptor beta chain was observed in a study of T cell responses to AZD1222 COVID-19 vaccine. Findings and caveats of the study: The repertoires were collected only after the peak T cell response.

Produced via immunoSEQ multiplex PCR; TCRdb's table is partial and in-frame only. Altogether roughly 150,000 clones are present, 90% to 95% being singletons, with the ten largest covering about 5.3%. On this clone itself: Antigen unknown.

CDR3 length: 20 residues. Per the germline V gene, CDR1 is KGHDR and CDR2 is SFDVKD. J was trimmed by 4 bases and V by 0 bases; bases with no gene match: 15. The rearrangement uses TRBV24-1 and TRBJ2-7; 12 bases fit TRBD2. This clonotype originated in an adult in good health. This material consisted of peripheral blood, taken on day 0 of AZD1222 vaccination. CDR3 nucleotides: TGTGCCACCAGTGATTTGCGTCGACTAGCGGGAGTCAAGAGGGAGTACGAGCAGTACTTC. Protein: CATSDLRRLAGVKREYEQYF.